The 9 T cell receptor beta chains below come from one sample, sequenced in a study of blood T cell repertoires in COVID-19 (TCRdb year 2020). The protocol used for the library was the immunoSEQ multiplex PCR assay. TCRdb re-hosts the immuneACCESS table, in-frame sequences only. Its copies lack some clones; in the studies checked, an unresolved V gene accounts for under half of them, and the cause for the rest is not known. The sample table shows a few hundred thousand clones, and 80% to 90% are seen once. Clones ranked in the top ten supply 2.5% to 3.5% of the sample. Sequenced sample: PBMCs or T cells enriched from blood (not recorded which). All receptors come from a woman between 35 and 50 years old who had been exposed to COVID-19.

This clone was recorded only once. The chain has TRBV4-2 and TRBJ1-5; D not resolved. The CDR3 sequence is 14 residues long. The V gene lost 1 base and the J gene lost 6 bases, with 10 bases spanning the gap. In germline, CDR1 is LGHNA, CDR2 YNFKEQ. The CDR3, as DNA: TGTGCCAGCAGCCAAGTGGAGTTCGGTCAGCCCCAGCATTTT. Protein product: CASSQVEFGQPQHF.

The J gene is TRBJ1-3, the V gene TRBV15; 10 bases fit TRBD1. Germline CDR1 LNHNV, CDR2 YYDKDF (reference sequence). The junction had 7 bases not matched to a gene; V was cut back by 0 bases and J by 2 bases. CDR3 length: 18 residues. CDR3 sequence: CATSREYLGQGAGNTIYF. CDR3 DNA: TGTGCCACCAGCAGAGAGTACCTTGGACAGGGGGCTGGAAACACCATATATTTT.

J is TRBJ1-4 and V is TRBV2; 7 nucleotides align to TRBD1. This CDR3 spans 14 amino acids. The J segment lost 8 bases and the V segment lost 6 bases, leaving 9 bases of the junction unmatched. CDR1 is SNHLY, CDR2 FYNNEI, per germline. The CDR3 sequence is CASRARGADEKLFF. The CDR3 DNA follows: TGTGCCAGCAGGGCCAGGGGGGCCGACGAAAAACTGTTTTTT.

This chain connects TRBV27 to TRBJ2-6, with TRBD1 as a possible D gene (6 bases). The germline V gene encodes CDR1 MNHEY and CDR2 SMNVEV (reference sequence). Trimming took 5 bases from V and 2 from J, leaving 10 bases between them. The CDR3 length is 15 residues. CDR3: CASSPKGAGANVLTF. CDR3 bases: TGTGCCAGCAGTCCGAAGGGGGCTGGGGCCAACGTCCTGACTTTC.

This chain uses TRBV9 with TRBJ2-1; 7 nucleotides align to TRBD2. Germline V gene data show CDR1 as SGDLS and CDR2 as YYNGEE. The CDR3 is made up of 14 amino acids. Trimming took 2 bases from V and 5 from J; bases not matched to a gene: 4. This chain's CDR3 is CASSVGLADNEQFF. Written as DNA, the CDR3 is TGTGCCAGCAGCGTCGGGCTAGCGGACAATGAGCAGTTCTTC.

The rearrangement joins TRBV7-2 to TRBJ1-2; TRBD1 aligns across 10 bases. The V segment lost 6 bases and the J segment 8 bases; nucleotides outside the gene matches: 12. This CDR3 contains 15 residues. Looked up from germline, CDR1 is SGHTA and CDR2 is FQGNSA. The CDR3 nucleotides are TGTGCCAGCAGTCCACCCCGGGACAGGGGTTGGGGCTACACCTTC. This encodes CASSPPRDRGWGYTF.

The V gene is TRBV7-8, the J gene TRBJ2-3; TRBD2 matches at 9 bases. V was pared by 11 bases and J by 6 bases, with 12 bases of the junction left unmatched. Germline V lookup: CDR1 SGHVS, CDR2 FQNEAQ. This CDR3 has 14 amino acids. The DNA of the CDR3 is TGTGCCGGTCAGCGGGAGGCCGCCGTGGATACGCAGTATTTT. Its protein product is CAGQREAAVDTQYF.

CDR3 sequence: CASSSALGGRYIDTQYF. The CDR3 nucleotides read TGTGCCAGTAGTTCCGCCCTTGGGGGGAGATATATTGATACGCAGTATTTT. The rearrangement joins TRBV19 to TRBJ2-3, with a weak D call TRBD2 (6 bases). This CDR3 has 17 amino acids. Germline CDR1 and CDR2: LNHDA and SQIVND (reference sequence). The germline V and J ends were trimmed by 5 bases and 6 bases, with 24 bases remaining between them.

This clone was seen a few times. The genes are TRBV25-1 and TRBJ1-5; TRBD1 matches at 9 bases. V lost 3 bases and J lost 5; bases outside the gene matches: 2. The CDR3 is 14 amino acids. Per the germline V gene, CDR1 is MGHDK and CDR2 is SYGVNS. CDR3 loop: CASSEGDRDQPQHF. CDR3 DNA: TGTGCCAGCAGTGAGGGGGACAGGGATCAGCCCCAGCATTTT.